Listed below are T cell receptor beta chains from one sample, sequenced in a study of shared T cell receptors in the human thymus. Method: immunoSEQ multiplex PCR; TCRdb's copy keeps in-frame clones and lacks some. The repertoire holds about 730,000 clones, approximately 83% seen once, with approximately 0.01% in the top ten. These sequences were also reported in another study, on human thymus T cells.

The sequenced material came from thymocytes. These receptors were obtained from a girl under three years old with a congenital heart defect. The conserved cysteine and the conserved F or W are not part of the CDR3 here.

v_gene	j_gene	CDR3aa
TRBV5-6	TRBJ1-1	ASSLDREGTTEAF
TRBV4-3	TRBJ1-2	ASSQDGGLHYGYT
TRBV28	TRBJ2-5	ASSLSPGLAGQGETQY
TRBV5-1	TRBJ1-2	ASSRWDRGRDGYT
TRBV5-1	TRBJ2-5	ASSLEMRLAGMKETQY
TRBV11-2	TRBJ2-1	ASSPLRPGLAGDYNEQF
TRBV25-1	TRBJ1-2	ASSGGYGYGYT
TRBV6-1	TRBJ2-1	ASSDTRTAESSAEQF
TRBV5-6	TRBJ1-2	ASSLGQRYYGYT
TRBV28	TRBJ1-1	ASSFLGARSTEAF
TRBV28	TRBJ1-5	ASSLWGQGLGQPQH
TRBV5-1	TRBJ1-2	ASSLVGGANYGYT
TRBV28	TRBJ1-4	AISRQGDFASEKLF
TRBV7-9	TRBJ1-6	ASSDTGGHFYNSPLH
TRBV2	TRBJ2-7	ASTYYDRGQRGSSSYEQY
TRBV18	TRBJ1-1	ASSPPETAGREAF
TRBV5-1	TRBJ2-7	ASKTRTGQTNSYEQY
TRBV27	TRBJ1-1	ASSSGTGPECTEAF
TRBV15	TRBJ2-7	ATSRVRRIPGYEQY
TRBV7-9	TRBJ1-2	ASSLGSGGNGYT
TRBV14	TRBJ1-1	ASTLDRVNTEAF
TRBV5-1	TRBJ1-2	ASSLGEGTLDYGYT
TRBV6-5	TRBJ1-5	ASSSFAGAGQPQH
TRBV9	TRBJ1-1	ASSLRGGSDTEAF
TRBV14	TRBJ1-3	ASSQTHGLAIY
TRBV7-9	TRBJ2-2	ASSYGQGASNTGELF
TRBV5-1	TRBJ2-2	ASSLAGTSGGADTGELF
TRBV4-3	TRBJ2-5	ASSQEGEFRTGAAGIQETQY
TRBV15	TRBJ1-2	ATSRDRGKLLGGYT
TRBV5-4	TRBJ1-2	ASSPGQGEGYT
TRBV10-3	TRBJ2-2	AISESTRPTRNTGELF
TRBV6-5	TRBJ1-4	ASSYTVGGLGEKLF
TRBV30	TRBJ1-1	AWGEGREDPEAF
TRBV7-9	TRBJ1-1	ASNLVRDRELFDTEAF
TRBV7-9	TRBJ2-2	ASSFRVGSTGELF
TRBV6-5	TRBJ2-7	ASTPGTEVPHEQY
TRBV18	TRBJ1-4	ASSPQGFGPTNEKLF
TRBV18	TRBJ2-1	ASSPLSGIGGNEQF
TRBV7-6	TRBJ1-1	ASSLDRERTYTEAF
TRBV9	TRBJ1-6	ASSVSGQGNSPLH